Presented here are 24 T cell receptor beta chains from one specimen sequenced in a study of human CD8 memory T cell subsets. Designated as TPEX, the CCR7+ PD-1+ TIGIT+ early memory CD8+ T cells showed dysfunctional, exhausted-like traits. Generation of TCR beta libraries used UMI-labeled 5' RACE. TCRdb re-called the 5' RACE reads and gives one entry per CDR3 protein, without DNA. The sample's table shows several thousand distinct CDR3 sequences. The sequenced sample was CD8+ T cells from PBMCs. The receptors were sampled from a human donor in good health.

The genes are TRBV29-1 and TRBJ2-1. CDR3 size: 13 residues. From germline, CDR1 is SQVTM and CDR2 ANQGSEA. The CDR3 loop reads CSVEGGASNEQFF.

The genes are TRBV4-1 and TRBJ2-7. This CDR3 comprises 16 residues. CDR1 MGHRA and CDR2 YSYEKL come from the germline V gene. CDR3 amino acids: CASSQGPKKNLIEQYF.

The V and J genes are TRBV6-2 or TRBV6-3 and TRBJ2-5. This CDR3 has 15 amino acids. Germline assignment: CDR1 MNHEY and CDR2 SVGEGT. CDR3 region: CASRPLIAWLETQYF.

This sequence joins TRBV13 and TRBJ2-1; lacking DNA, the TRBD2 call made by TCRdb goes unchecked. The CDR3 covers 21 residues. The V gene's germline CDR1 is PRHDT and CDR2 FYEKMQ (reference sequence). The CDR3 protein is CASSSPDGLAGGHSSYNEQFF.

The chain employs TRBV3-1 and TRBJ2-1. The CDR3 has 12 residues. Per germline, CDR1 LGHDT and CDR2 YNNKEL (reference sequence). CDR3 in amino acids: CASSLGNNEQFF.

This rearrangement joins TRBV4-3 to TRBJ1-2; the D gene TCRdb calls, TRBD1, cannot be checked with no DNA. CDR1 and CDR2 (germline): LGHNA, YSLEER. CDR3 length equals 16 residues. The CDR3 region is CASSQDDSDRDYGYTF.

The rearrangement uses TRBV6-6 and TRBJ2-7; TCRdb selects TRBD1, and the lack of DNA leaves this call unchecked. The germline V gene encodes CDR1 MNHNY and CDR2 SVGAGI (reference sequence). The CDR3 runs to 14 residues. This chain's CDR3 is CASRVRDNPHEQYF.

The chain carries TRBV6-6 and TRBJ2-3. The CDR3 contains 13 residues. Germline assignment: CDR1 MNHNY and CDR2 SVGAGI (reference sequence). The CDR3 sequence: CASSYSFVDTQYF.

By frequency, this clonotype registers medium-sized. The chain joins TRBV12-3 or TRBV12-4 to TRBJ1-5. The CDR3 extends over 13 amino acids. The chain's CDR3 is CASSLGGGQPQHF.

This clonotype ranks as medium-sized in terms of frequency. The CDR3 is CASHLDRVIQPQHF. The chain employs TRBV10-1 and TRBJ1-5; TCRdb outputs TRBD1, but without DNA this stays unchecked. Germline V gene sequence: CDR1 WNHNN, CDR2 SYGVQD (reference sequence). The CDR3 has 14 residues.

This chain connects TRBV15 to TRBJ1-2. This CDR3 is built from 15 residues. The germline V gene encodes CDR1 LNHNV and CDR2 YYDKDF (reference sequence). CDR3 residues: CATSRDRGLGYGYTF.

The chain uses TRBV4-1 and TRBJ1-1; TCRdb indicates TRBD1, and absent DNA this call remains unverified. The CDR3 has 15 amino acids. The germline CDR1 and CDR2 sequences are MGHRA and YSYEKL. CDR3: CASSSLGGEGTEAFF.

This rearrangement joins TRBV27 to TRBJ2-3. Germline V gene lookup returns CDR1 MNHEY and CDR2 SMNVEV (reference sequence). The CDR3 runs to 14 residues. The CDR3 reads CASSFFLGTDTQYF.

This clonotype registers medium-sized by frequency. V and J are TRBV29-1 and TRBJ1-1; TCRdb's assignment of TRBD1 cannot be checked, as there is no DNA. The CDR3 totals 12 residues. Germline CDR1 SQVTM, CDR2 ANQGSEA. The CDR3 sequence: CSVAPGHTEAFF.

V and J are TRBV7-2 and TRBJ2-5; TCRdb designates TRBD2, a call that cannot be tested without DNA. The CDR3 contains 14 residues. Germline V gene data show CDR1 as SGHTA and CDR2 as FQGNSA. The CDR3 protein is CASRGGTLGETQYF.

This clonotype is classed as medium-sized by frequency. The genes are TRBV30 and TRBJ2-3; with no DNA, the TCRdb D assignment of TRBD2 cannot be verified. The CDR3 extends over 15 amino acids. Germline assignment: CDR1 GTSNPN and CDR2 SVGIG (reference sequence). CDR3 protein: CAWNPSGASTDTQYF.

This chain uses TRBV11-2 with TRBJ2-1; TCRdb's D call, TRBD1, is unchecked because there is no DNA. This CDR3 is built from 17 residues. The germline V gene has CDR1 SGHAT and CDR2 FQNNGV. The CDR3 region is CASSWRGTAPTYNEQFF.

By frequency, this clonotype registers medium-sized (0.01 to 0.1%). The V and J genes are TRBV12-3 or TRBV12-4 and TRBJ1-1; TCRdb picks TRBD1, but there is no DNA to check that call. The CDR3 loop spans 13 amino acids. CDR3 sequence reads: CASSFGPGTEAFF.

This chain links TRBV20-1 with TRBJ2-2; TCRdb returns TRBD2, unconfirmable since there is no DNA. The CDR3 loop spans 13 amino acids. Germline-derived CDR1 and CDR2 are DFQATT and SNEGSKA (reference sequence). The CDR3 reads CSAKDYNTGELFF.

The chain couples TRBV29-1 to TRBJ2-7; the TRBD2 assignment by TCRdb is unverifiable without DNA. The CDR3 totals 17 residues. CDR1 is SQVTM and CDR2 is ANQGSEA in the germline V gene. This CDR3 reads CSVEWPGLAGGSYEQYF.

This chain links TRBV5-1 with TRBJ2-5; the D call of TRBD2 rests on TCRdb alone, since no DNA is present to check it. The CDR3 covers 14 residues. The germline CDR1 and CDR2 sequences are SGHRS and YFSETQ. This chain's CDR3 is CASSRGRDEETQYF.

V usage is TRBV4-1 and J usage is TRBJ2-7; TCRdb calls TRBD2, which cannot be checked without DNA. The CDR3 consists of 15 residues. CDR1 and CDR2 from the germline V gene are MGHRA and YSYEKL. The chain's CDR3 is CASSPEESPEYEQYF.

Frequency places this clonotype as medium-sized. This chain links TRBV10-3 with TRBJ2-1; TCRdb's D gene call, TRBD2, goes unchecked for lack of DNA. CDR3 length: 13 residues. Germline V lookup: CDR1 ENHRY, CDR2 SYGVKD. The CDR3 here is CASGTKLYNEQFF.

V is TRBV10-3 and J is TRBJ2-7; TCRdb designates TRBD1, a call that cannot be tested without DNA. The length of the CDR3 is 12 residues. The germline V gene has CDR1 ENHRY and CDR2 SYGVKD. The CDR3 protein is CAIRGDRREQYF.